This T cell receptor (beta chain) is drawn from a study of T cells in Graves' hyperthyroidism and ophthalmopathy. This CDR3 contains 13 residues. Trimming cost V 7 bases and J 5 bases; bases outside gene matches: 6. Looked up from germline, CDR1 is SNHLY and CDR2 is FYNNEI. The investigators amplified TCR beta CDR3 regions from RNA transcripts. When the TCR CDR3 underwent first-round RT-PCR, the HTBI primer set was used. TCRdb analysed the multiplex PCR reads with MiXCR anew, one entry per CDR3 protein. The sample includes about 610,000 distinct CDR3 sequences, around 45% of them seen just once. This clonotype occurred many times.

The source material was peripheral blood or thyroid tissue (not recorded which). The sequence came from a woman aged 18-29 years with Graves' hyperthyroidism. The V and J genes are TRBV2 and TRBJ1-1; 8 positions agree with TRBD1. Here the CDR3 reads CASTTQGGTEAFF. CDR3 DNA: TGTGCCAGCACCACACAGGGGGGAACTGAAGCTTTCTTT. Combining the CDR3 with reference TRBV2 and TRBJ1-1 gives the whole variable domain EPEVTQTPSHQVTQMGQEVILRCVPISNHLYFYWYRQILGQKVEFLVSFYNNEISEKSEIFDDQFSVERPDGSNFTLKIRSTKLEDSAMYFCASTTQGGTEAFFGQGTRLTVV.